This is a list of T cell receptor beta chains from one sample in a study of OX40 agonist ivuxolimab in advanced cancers. Assay used: immunoSEQ multiplex PCR; TCRdb lists only in-frame clones, some missing. The table has over 80,000 clones, roughly 80% seen once. The sequences come from CD4+ or CD8+ T cells sorted from blood, collected in a trial of the OX40 agonist ivuxolimab. The receptors come from an adult with an advanced solid tumor such as melanoma, head and neck, liver or kidney cancer. CDR3s include the opening cysteine and the closing phenylalanine or tryptophan. D genes are given only for firm matches. A clone size is listed for some rows: how often the clone was seen (once, few, many), or a class if it is expanded.

TGTGCCAGCAGCCCGGGACTAGCCTACAATGAGCAGTTCTTC	CASSPGLAYNEQFF	TRBV7-3	.	TRBJ2-1	TRBD2
TGTGCCTGGAGACATAATGAAAAACTGTTTTTT	CAWRHNEKLFF	TRBV30	.	TRBJ1-4	.
TGTGCCAGCAGTTTCGACAGGGGTGAAGGGGAGCTGTTTTTT	CASSFDRGEGELFF	TRBV2	.	TRBJ2-2	TRBD1
TGTGCCAGCTCACCACGGGGGGAACAGGGAGGGTCACCCCTCCACTTT	CASSPRGEQGGSPLHF	TRBV18	few	TRBJ1-6	.
TGTGCCAGTAGTCCGCGTTCCGGGACTAGCGCATCTAGGGGGGAGCTGTTTTTT	CASSPRSGTSASRGELFF	TRBV19	once	TRBJ2-2	TRBD2
TGTGCCAGCAGCTTAGGGACAGGGTACACTGAAGCTTTCTTT	CASSLGTGYTEAFF	TRBV11-2	few	TRBJ1-1	TRBD1
TGTGCCAGCAGCACCGGGACAGGCGCCTCGTGGGGCGGGGAGCTGTTTTTT	CASSTGTGASWGGELFF	TRBV7-9	.	TRBJ2-2	TRBD1
TGTGCCAGCAGTTACCGATTTGCTGGGACAGAGAACGAGCAGTACTTC	CASSYRFAGTENEQYF	TRBV6-5	.	TRBJ2-7	TRBD1
TGCGCCAGCAGCGTACACCAAAAGGGCACTGAAGCTTTCTTT	CASSVHQKGTEAFF	TRBV5-1	.	TRBJ1-1	.
TGTGCCAGCAGCACAGGGCGGAACACCGGGGAGCTGTTTTTT	CASSTGRNTGELFF	TRBV5-6	.	TRBJ2-2	.
TGTGCCAGCAGCCCGAGAAGTTCCTACGAGCAGTACTTC	CASSPRSSYEQYF	TRBV5-8	.	TRBJ2-7	.
TGTGCCATCAGGGCGGACAGATCCTACGAGCAGTACTTC	CAIRADRSYEQYF	TRBV10-3	.	TRBJ2-7	.
TGTGCCAGCAGTGAAGGGACTAGCGTCTACGAGCAGTACTTC	CASSEGTSVYEQYF	TRBV6-1	.	TRBJ2-7	TRBD2
TGCGCCAGCAGCTTGGAGGGCAATGAGCAGTTCTTC	CASSLEGNEQFF	TRBV5-1	.	TRBJ2-1	.
TGTGCCAGCAGCCAACTTGGACAGAGCACGCGGGATGGCTACACCTTC	CASSQLGQSTRDGYTF	TRBV14	.	TRBJ1-2	.
TGCGCCAGCAGCGCCCACAACCAAGAGACCCAGTACTTC	CASSAHNQETQYF	TRBV5-1	.	TRBJ2-5	.
TGCGCCAGCAGCCAGGGGGACACTTACGAGCAGTACTTC	CASSQGDTYEQYF	TRBV4-1	.	TRBJ2-7	.
TGTGCCACCAGCAGAGCTACCCGGGCCATCAATGAAAAACTGTTTTTT	CATSRATRAINEKLFF	TRBV15	.	TRBJ1-4	.
TGCGCCAGCAGCACCTCCTCAGGAGACTACGAGCAGTACTTC	CASSTSSGDYEQYF	TRBV5-1	.	TRBJ2-7	.
TGTGCTAGTGGTTCACCCCAGGGGGCAGGCACTGAAGCTTTCTTT	CASGSPQGAGTEAFF	TRBV12-5	.	TRBJ1-1	TRBD1
TGTGCCAGCAACTCCGACGGGGGACAGCCCTACGAGCAGTACTTC	CASNSDGGQPYEQYF	TRBV25-1	.	TRBJ2-7	.
TGTGCCAGTAGGTTGGACGACTATGGCTACACCTTC	CASRLDDYGYTF	TRBV19	.	TRBJ1-2	.
TGTGCCAGCACCCTACCCGGCCTAAATCAGCCCCAGCATTTT	CASTLPGLNQPQHF	TRBV6-1	once	TRBJ1-5	.
TGTGCCAGCAGTTACGTCTCCGCGGGAGCACTGTTCTTC	CASSYVSAGALFF	TRBV6-5	.	TRBJ2-1	TRBD2
TGCGCCAGCAGCCAGATTGGACAGACCTATAATTCACCCCTCCACTTT	CASSQIGQTYNSPLHF	TRBV5-1	.	TRBJ1-6	.
TGTGCCAGCTCACCGGGGCAGCCATTTAACTATGGCTACACCTTC	CASSPGQPFNYGYTF	TRBV18	.	TRBJ1-2	.
TGTGCCAGCAATGCAGGGGAGAGGGCGGGCACTGAAGCTTTCTTT	CASNAGERAGTEAFF	TRBV6-1	few	TRBJ1-1	.
TGTGCCAGCAGCGTCGGCCTCTCTGGAAACACCATATATTTT	CASSVGLSGNTIYF	TRBV9	medium-sized	TRBJ1-3	.
TGTGCCAGCAGTTTATCCCCCAGGACCAACTATGGCTACACCTTC	CASSLSPRTNYGYTF	TRBV27	few	TRBJ1-2	.
TGTGCCAGCAGTCACAGCTACGAGCAGTACTTC	CASSHSYEQYF	TRBV6-1	.	TRBJ2-7	.
TGTGCCAGCAGCTTTTCTCCGGGACAGGGATATGAGCAGTTCTTC	CASSFSPGQGYEQFF	TRBV7-3	.	TRBJ2-1	TRBD1
TGTGCCAGCAGTGAAACTCCCGGAAATGGCTACACCTTC	CASSETPGNGYTF	TRBV2	.	TRBJ1-2	.
TGCGCCAGCAGCGTGACAGGGGACGGCTACACCTTC	CASSVTGDGYTF	TRBV5-1	.	TRBJ1-2	TRBD1
TGTGCCAGCAGCTTAGGGGGCAGTCTGTTCACTGAAGCTTTCTTT	CASSLGGSLFTEAFF	TRBV13	once	TRBJ1-1	.
TGTGCCAGCAGCTTCCTGACAGGAACTAATGAAAAACTGTTTTTT	CASSFLTGTNEKLFF	TRBV7-9	.	TRBJ1-4	.
TGTGCCAGCAGTGAAATTCGGGATTGGGCCCCCGGGGAGCTGTTTTTT	CASSEIRDWAPGELFF	TRBV2	.	TRBJ2-2	.
TGTGCCAGCAGCTTGGGGCTGAGCTCCTACGAGCAGTACTTC	CASSLGLSSYEQYF	TRBV5-4	.	TRBJ2-7	.
TGTGCCAGCAGTCCGGGACAGTGGACAGATACGCAGTATTTT	CASSPGQWTDTQYF	TRBV27	.	TRBJ2-3	TRBD1
TGTGCTAGTGGTTCCGGATTGCTCGGGGAGACCCAGTACTTC	CASGSGLLGETQYF	TRBV12-5	.	TRBJ2-5	.
TGTGCCAGTAGCCTAAGGGGAGGGGACGAGCAGTTCTTC	CASSLRGGDEQFF	TRBV19	.	TRBJ2-1	TRBD2